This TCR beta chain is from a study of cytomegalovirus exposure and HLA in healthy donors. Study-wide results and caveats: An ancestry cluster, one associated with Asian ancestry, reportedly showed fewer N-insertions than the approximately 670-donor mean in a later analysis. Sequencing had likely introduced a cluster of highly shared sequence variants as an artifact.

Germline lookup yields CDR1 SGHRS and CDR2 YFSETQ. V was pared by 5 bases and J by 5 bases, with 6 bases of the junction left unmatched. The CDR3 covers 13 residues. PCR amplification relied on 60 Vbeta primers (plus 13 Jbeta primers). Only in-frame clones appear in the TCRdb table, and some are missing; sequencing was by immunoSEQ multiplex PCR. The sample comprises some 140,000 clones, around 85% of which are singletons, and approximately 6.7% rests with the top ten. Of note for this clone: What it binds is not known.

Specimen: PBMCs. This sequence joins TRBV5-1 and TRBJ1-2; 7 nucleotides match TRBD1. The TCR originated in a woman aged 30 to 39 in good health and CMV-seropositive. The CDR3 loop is CASRRGQEYGYTF. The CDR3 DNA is TGCGCCAGCAGACGTGGACAGGAGTATGGCTACACCTTC.